What follows are 21 T cell receptor beta chains derived from one specimen sequenced in a study of blood T cell repertoires in COVID-19. Profiled with immunoSEQ multiplex PCR; TCRdb holds only in-frame clones, not every one. In the table there are 150,000 to 180,000 clones, approximately 79% of which are singletons. The sample consisted of PBMCs or T cells enriched from blood (not recorded which). The receptors were gathered from a man aged 50 to 59 who had recovered from COVID-19.

This chain joins TRBV6-1 and TRBJ1-6; 7 positions match TRBD1. The CDR3 runs 16 residues. V shed 2 bases and J 7 bases; nucleotides not matched to a gene: 8. Germline V gene lookup returns CDR1 MNHNS and CDR2 SASEGT. The CDR3 loop reads CASSEITGVGNSPLHF. DNA of the CDR3: TGTGCCAGCAGTGAAATCACAGGGGTGGGAAATTCACCCCTCCACTTT.

The chain recombines TRBV5-1 with TRBJ1-2; 8 nucleotides align to TRBD1. The V gene's germline CDR1 is SGHRS and CDR2 YFSETQ. This CDR3 has 15 amino acids. V shed 3 bases, J shed 4 bases, and the junction held 8 bases outside the gene matches. CDR3 bases: TGCGCCAGCAGCTCCGGACAGGGCGACCTCTATGGCTACACCTTC. Residues: CASSSGQGDLYGYTF.

The chain uses TRBV2 and TRBJ2-7; no clear D. Per germline, CDR1 SNHLY and CDR2 FYNNEI. Trimming removed 5 bases at V and 4 bases at J, with 15 bases between. The CDR3 is made up of 14 amino acids. In DNA form, the CDR3 reads TGTGCCAGCAGTCTTGACAAATTACCATACGAGCAGTACTTC. Its translation: CASSLDKLPYEQYF. Variable domain in full (rest from reference TRBV2 and TRBJ2-7): EPEVTQTPSHQVTQMGQEVILRCVPISNHLYFYWYRQILGQKVEFLVSFYNNEISEKSEIFDDQFSVERPDGSNFTLKIRSTKLEDSAMYFCASSLDKLPYEQYFGPGTRLTVT.

V usage is TRBV7-9 and J usage is TRBJ1-4; D is undetermined. Trimming removed 6 bases at V and 5 bases at J, with 13 bases between. CDR3 size: 14 residues. Germline assignment: CDR1 SEHNR and CDR2 FQNEAQ (reference sequence). CDR3 region: CASSPRTGNEKLFF. Written as DNA, the CDR3 is TGTGCCAGCAGTCCCCGGACGGGGAATGAAAAACTGTTTTTT.

This CDR3 reads CATSPAGRGREKLFF. The CDR3 region has the DNA TGTGCCACCAGCCCCGCGGGACGGGGCCGGGAAAAACTGTTTTTT. The chain recombines TRBV15 with TRBJ1-4, with D possibly matching TRBD1 (5 bases). Trimming pared 5 bases from V and 8 bases from J, leaving 18 bases between. Germline CDR1 and CDR2: LNHNV and YYDKDF (reference sequence). There are 15 residues in the CDR3.

The chain carries TRBV29-1 and TRBJ2-7, with 10 positions matching TRBD2. Trimming took 0 bases from V and 4 from J; bases not matched to a gene: 6. Germline CDR1 reads SQVTM; CDR2 reads ANQGSEA. This CDR3 is built from 15 residues. CDR3 in amino acids: CSVEDLAGGPYEQYF. CDR3 in DNA: TGCAGCGTTGAAGATTTAGCGGGGGGACCTTACGAGCAGTACTTC.

As concerns this clone: The sample holds other DNA sequences that translate to the same CDR3. V usage is TRBV7-9 and J usage is TRBJ2-5, with unresolved D. The CDR3 spans 11 residues. Trimming shortened V by 4 bases and J by 5 bases, and 5 bases separated the two germline ends. CDR1 and CDR2 from the germline V gene are SEHNR and FQNEAQ (reference sequence). The CDR3 here is CASSSRETQYF. In DNA, the CDR3 is TGTGCCAGCAGCTCTCGGGAGACCCAGTACTTC.

The CDR3 here is CASSPTGKNTEAFF. Here the CDR3 DNA reads TGTGCCAGCTCACCGACAGGAAAGAACACTGAAGCTTTCTTT. The chain links TRBV18 to TRBJ1-1; a weak D match, TRBD1 (6 bases). Trimming removed 3 bases at V and 1 base at J, with 9 bases between. The length of the CDR3 is 14 residues. CDR1 is KGHSH and CDR2 is LQKENI in the germline V gene.

This clone was picked up one time. This chain connects TRBV4-2 to TRBJ2-3; possible D gene TRBD2, 5 bases. CDR1 LGHNA and CDR2 YNFKEQ come from the germline V gene. V lost 4 bases, J lost 2 bases, and 16 bases lay in between. CDR3 length: 16 amino acids. The CDR3 sequence is CASSLGRGEHTDTQYF. Written as DNA, the CDR3 is TGTGCCAGCAGCCTTGGTCGGGGTGAACACACAGATACGCAGTATTTT.

This clone has only one observation. The chain employs TRBV25-1 and TRBJ1-2, with D uncertain. Germline V gene lookup returns CDR1 MGHDK and CDR2 SYGVNS. V lost 3 bases to trimming and J lost 5 bases, with 7 bases between them. CDR3 size: 12 residues. The CDR3 sequence: CASSDGLYGYTF. The CDR3 bases are TGTGCCAGCAGTGATGGACTTTATGGCTACACCTTC.

The chain combines TRBV4-1 with TRBJ2-1, with 8 bases that match TRBD1. The germline gives CDR1 MGHRA, CDR2 YSYEKL. V gave up 3 bases and J gave up 6 bases; unmatched junction bases: 7. This CDR3 comprises 15 residues. The CDR3 sequence is CASSQPRDRPNEQFF. In DNA, the CDR3 is TGCGCCAGCAGCCAGCCCCGGGACAGGCCCAATGAGCAGTTCTTC.

The V and J genes are TRBV9 and TRBJ1-4, with D unclear. The CDR3 is made up of 14 amino acids. The germline CDR1 and CDR2 sequences are SGDLS and YYNGEE. V gave up 0 bases and J gave up 8 bases, with 11 bases separating them. The CDR3 region has the DNA TGTGCCAGCAGCGTAGCCCAGGATTTGGAAAAACTGTTTTTT. Protein product: CASSVAQDLEKLFF.

A few counts support this clone. This sequence joins TRBV3-1 (or the pseudogene TRBV3-2) and TRBJ2-1; D remains ambiguous. This CDR3 contains 13 residues. V was cut by 1 base and J by 8 bases, with 9 bases left in between. Germline loops: CDR1 LGHDT, CDR2 YNNKEL (reference sequence). The CDR3 DNA reads TGTGCCAGCAGCCAAGGGAGTCGGTATGAGCAGTTCTTC. Its translation is CASSQGSRYEQFF.

The chain couples TRBV2 to TRBJ1-4, with 9 positions matching TRBD1. Trimming at V came to 7 bases and at J to 8 bases, leaving 8 bases not matched to a gene. CDR1 SNHLY and CDR2 FYNNEI come from the germline V gene. The CDR3 has 14 amino acids. The CDR3 coding sequence is TGTGCCAGCATCTCGGACAGGGGTAGAGAAAAACTGTTTTTT. This sequence encodes CASISDRGREKLFF.

As DNA, the CDR3 is TGTGCCAGCAGTTATTCGAGGGGACAATACGAAACTGAAGCTTTCTTT. Translating it yields CASSYSRGQYETEAFF. This chain links TRBV6-5 with TRBJ1-1, with a weak D call TRBD1 (6 bases). The germline V gene has CDR1 MNHEY and CDR2 SVGAGI. With 3 bases removed from V and 5 bases from J, the gap between germline ends came to 19 bases. The CDR3 has 16 amino acids.

This clone has only one observation. The V gene is TRBV19, the J gene TRBJ1-2, with D possibly TRBD1 on 6 matching bases. Trimming left V 7 bases short and J 7 bases short, with 16 bases between. CDR1 is LNHDA and CDR2 is SQIVND in the germline V gene (reference sequence). The CDR3 spans 13 residues. CDR3 region: CASTPAGESGYTF. As DNA, the CDR3 is TGTGCCAGTACCCCCGCAGGGGAGAGTGGCTACACCTTC.

The CDR3 here is CASSYGATGMRVQPQHF. Written as DNA, the CDR3 is TGTGCCAGCAGTTACGGGGCCACAGGGATGAGGGTTCAGCCCCAGCATTTT. The V call is TRBV6-2 or TRBV6-3, the J call TRBJ1-5, with D possibly matching TRBD1 (6 bases). V was shortened by 2 bases and J by 6 bases, with 20 bases between the two germline ends. The CDR3 totals 17 residues. Germline CDR1 and CDR2: MNHEY and SVGEGT.

This clone appeared a single time. The chain recombines TRBV2 with TRBJ2-1; 11 positions agree with TRBD1. The CDR3 length is 15 residues. CDR1 is SNHLY and CDR2 is FYNNEI in the germline V gene. The V segment lost 6 bases and the J segment 8 bases; nucleotides outside the gene matches: 9. The CDR3 reads CASRLTGQGVDEQFF. The CDR3 DNA reads as TGTGCCAGCAGACTGACGGGACAGGGGGTCGATGAGCAGTTCTTC.

V is TRBV7-6 and J is TRBJ2-2, with TRBD2 matching over 14 bases. Trimming removed 5 bases from V and 5 bases from J; junction bases left unmatched: 7. The CDR3 is made up of 17 amino acids. Germline assignment: CDR1 SGHVS and CDR2 FNYEAQ. DNA of the CDR3: TGTGCCAGCAGCCCCGGACTAGCGGGGGGAGAAACCGGGGAGCTGTTTTTT. Amino acid sequence: CASSPGLAGGETGELFF.

The chain employs TRBV6-6 and TRBJ1-5; TRBD1 agrees at 7 bases. J gave up 7 bases and V 5 bases, and 8 bases lay outside the gene matches. Germline values: CDR1 MNHNY, CDR2 SVGAGI (reference sequence). CDR3 length: 14 amino acids. CDR3 protein: CASSKADRAQPQHF. In nucleotides, the CDR3 is TGTGCCAGCAGTAAGGCCGACAGGGCCCAGCCCCAGCATTTT.

DNA of the CDR3: TGTGCCAGCTCACCCTCCGGGACAGGGCGACAGCCCCAGCATTTT. Protein: CASSPSGTGRQPQHF. This chain joins TRBV18 and TRBJ1-5, with 9 positions matching TRBD1. The CDR3 loop spans 15 amino acids. Germline CDR1 is KGHSH and CDR2 is LQKENI. V was pared by 3 bases and J by 7 bases, with 7 bases of the junction left unmatched.